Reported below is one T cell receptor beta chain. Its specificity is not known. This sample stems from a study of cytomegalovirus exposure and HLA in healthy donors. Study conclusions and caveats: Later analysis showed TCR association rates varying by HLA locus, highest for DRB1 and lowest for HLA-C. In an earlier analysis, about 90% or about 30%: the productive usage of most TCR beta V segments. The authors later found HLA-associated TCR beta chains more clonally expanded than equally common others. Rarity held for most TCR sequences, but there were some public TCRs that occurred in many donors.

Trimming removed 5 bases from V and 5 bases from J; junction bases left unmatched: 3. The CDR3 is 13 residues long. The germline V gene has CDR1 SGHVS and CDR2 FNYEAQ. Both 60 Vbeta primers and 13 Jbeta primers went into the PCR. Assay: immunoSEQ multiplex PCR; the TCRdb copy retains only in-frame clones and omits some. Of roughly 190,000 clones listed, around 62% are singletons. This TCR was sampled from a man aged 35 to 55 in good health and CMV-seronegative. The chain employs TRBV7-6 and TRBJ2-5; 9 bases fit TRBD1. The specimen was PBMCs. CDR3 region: CASSKTGGETQYF. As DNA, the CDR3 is TGTGCCAGCAGCAAGACAGGGGGGGAGACCCAGTACTTC.